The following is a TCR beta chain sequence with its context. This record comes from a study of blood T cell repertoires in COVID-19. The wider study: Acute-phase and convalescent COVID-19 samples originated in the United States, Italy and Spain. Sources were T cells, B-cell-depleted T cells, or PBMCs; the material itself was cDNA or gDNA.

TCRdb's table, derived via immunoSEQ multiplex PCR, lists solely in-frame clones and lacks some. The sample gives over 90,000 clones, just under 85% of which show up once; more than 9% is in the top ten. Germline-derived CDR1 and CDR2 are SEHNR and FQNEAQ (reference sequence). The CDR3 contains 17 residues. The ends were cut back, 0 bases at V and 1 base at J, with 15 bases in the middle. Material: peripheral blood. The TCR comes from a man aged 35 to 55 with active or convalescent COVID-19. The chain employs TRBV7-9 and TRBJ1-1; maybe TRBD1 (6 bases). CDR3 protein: CASSLASAGDPNTEAFF. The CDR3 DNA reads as TGTGCCAGCAGCTTAGCATCGGCAGGGGACCCGAACACTGAAGCTTTCTTT.